This T cell receptor beta chain was recorded in a study of tumor-infiltrating lymphocytes in oesophageal squamous cell carcinoma. The CDR3 totals 13 residues. Trimming shortened V by 3 bases and J by 19 bases, and 19 bases separated the two germline ends. In TCRdb, the PCR reads were re-called with MiXCR into one record per CDR3 protein. The table shows some 25,000 distinct CDR3 sequences, with under 50% occurring only once. This TCR derives from a male donor with esophageal squamous cell carcinoma. The sequenced sample consisted of esophageal tumor tissue. J is TRBJ1-6 and V is TRBV12-3 or TRBV12-4; the D is unclear. CDR3 residues: CASSLDRIREQHF. The CDR3 DNA is TGTGCCAGCAGTTTGGATAGGATCCGCGAGCAGCACTTT.